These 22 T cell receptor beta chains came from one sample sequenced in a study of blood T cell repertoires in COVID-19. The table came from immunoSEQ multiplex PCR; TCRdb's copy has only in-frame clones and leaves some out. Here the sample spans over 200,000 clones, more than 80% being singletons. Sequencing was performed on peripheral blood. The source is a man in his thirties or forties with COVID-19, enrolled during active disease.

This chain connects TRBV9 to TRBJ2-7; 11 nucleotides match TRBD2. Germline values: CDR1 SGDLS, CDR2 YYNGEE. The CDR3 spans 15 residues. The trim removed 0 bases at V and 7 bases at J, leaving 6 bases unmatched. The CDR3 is CASSVELAGVREQYF. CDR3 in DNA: TGTGCCAGCAGCGTAGAACTAGCGGGGGTGAGAGAGCAGTACTTC.

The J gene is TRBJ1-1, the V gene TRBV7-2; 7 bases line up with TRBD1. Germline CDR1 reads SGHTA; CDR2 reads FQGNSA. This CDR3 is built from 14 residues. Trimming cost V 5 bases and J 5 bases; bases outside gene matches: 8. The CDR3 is CASSLQPGQTEAFF. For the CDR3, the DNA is TGTGCCAGCAGCCTTCAACCGGGACAGACTGAAGCTTTCTTT.

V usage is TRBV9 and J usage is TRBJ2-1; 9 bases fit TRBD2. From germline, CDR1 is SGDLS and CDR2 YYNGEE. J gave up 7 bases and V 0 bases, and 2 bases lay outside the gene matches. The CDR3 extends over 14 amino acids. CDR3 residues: CASSVETSGNEQFF. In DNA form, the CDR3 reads TGTGCCAGCAGCGTAGAAACTAGCGGGAATGAGCAGTTCTTC.

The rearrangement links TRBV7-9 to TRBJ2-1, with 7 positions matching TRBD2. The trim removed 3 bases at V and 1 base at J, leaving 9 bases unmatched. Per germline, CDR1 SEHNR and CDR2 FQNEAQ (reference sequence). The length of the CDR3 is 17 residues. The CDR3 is CASSFFTTSISYNEQFF. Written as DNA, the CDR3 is TGTGCCAGCAGCTTTTTTACGACTAGCATTTCCTACAATGAGCAGTTCTTC.

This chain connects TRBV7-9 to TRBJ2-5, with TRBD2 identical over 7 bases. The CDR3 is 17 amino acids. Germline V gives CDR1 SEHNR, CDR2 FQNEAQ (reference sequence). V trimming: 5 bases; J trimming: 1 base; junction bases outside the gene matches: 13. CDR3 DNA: TGTGCCAGCAGCCCGCGATCAGCGGGAAGTCTCCAAGAGACCCAGTACTTC. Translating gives CASSPRSAGSLQETQYF.

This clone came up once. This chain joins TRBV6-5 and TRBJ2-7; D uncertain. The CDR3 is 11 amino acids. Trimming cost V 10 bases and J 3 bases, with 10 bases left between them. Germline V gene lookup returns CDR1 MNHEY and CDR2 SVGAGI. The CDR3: CATGYSYEQYF. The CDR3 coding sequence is TGTGCCACCGGATACAGCTACGAGCAGTACTTC.

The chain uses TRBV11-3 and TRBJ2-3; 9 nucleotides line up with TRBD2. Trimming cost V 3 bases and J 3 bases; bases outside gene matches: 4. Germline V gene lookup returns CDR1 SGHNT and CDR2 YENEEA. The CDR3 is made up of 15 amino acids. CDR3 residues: CASSFRTSETDTQYF. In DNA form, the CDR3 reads TGTGCCAGCAGCTTTAGGACTAGCGAAACAGATACGCAGTATTTT. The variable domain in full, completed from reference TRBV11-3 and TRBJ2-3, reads EAGVVQSPRYKIIEKKQPVAFWCNPISGHNTLYWYLQNLGQGPELLIRYENEEAVDDSQLPKDRFSAERLKGVDSTLKIQPAELGDSAVYLCASSFRTSETDTQYFGPGTRLTVL.

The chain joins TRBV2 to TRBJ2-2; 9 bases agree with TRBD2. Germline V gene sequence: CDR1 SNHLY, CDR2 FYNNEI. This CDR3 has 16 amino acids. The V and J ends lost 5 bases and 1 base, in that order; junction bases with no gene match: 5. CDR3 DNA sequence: TGTGCCAGCAGTATCCGTAGCGGGAGGAACACCGGGGAGCTGTTTTTT. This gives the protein CASSIRSGRNTGELFF.

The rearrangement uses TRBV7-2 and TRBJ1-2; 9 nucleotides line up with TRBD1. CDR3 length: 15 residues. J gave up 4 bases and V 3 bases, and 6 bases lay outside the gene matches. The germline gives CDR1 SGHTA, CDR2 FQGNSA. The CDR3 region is CASSLDRGGGYGYTF. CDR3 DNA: TGTGCCAGCAGCTTGGACAGGGGAGGAGGCTATGGCTACACCTTC.

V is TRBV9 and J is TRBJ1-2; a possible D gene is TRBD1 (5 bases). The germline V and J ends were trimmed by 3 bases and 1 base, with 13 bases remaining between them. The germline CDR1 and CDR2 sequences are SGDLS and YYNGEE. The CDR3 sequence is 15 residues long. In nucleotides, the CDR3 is TGTGCCAGCAGCGCTGGGCGACAGCTTAACTATGGCTACACCTTC. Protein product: CASSAGRQLNYGYTF.

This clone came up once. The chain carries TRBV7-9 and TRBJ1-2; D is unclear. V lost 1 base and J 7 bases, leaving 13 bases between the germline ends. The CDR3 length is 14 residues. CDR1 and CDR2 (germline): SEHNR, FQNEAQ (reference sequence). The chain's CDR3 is CASSLGPRLAGYTF. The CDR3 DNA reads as TGTGCCAGCAGCTTAGGTCCTAGGCTGGCTGGCTACACCTTC.

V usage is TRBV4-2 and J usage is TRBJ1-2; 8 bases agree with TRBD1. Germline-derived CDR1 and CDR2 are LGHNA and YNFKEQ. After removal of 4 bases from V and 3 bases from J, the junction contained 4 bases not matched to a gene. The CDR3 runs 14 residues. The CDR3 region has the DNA TGTGCCAGCAGCCCCCCGGACAGGGACTATGGCTACACCTTC. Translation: CASSPPDRDYGYTF.

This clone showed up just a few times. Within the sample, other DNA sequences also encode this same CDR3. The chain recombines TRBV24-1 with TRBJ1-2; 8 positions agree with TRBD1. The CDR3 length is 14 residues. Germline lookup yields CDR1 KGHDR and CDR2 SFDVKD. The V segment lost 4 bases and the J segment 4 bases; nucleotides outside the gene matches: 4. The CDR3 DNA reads TGTGCCACCAGTGACCCGGGACAGGTCTATGGCTACACCTTC. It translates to CATSDPGQVYGYTF.

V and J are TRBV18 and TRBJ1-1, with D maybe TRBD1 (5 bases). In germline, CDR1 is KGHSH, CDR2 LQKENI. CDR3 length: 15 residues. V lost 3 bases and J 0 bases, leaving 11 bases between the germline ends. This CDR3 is CASSPVRGLNTEAFF. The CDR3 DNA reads TGTGCCAGCTCACCCGTAAGGGGCCTGAACACTGAAGCTTTCTTT.

CDR3 protein: CASSLPGTGWVEQFF. DNA of the CDR3: TGTGCCAGCAGCTTACCTGGGACAGGATGGGTTGAGCAGTTCTTC. This rearrangement joins TRBV11-2 to TRBJ2-1, with TRBD1 identical over 8 bases. V lost 2 bases, J lost 9 bases, and 9 bases stayed unmatched. CDR3 length equals 15 residues. Germline V CDR1 and CDR2: SGHAT, FQNNGV.

The CDR3 DNA is TGTGCCAGCAGCTTGCAGGGTTCTGGAAACACCATATATTTT. The encoded protein is CASSLQGSGNTIYF. The chain carries TRBV5-4 and TRBJ1-3; D may be TRBD1 (5 bases). Trimming left V 1 base short and J 1 base short, with 6 bases between. The CDR3 totals 14 residues. Germline CDR1 SGHNT, CDR2 YYREEE (reference sequence).

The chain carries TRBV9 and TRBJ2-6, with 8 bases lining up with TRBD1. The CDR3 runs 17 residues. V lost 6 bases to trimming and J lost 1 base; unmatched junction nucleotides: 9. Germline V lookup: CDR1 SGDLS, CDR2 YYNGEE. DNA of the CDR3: TGTGCCAGCACAGCAGGACAGGGTATTTCTGGGGCCAACGTCCTGACTTTC. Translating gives CASTAGQGISGANVLTF.

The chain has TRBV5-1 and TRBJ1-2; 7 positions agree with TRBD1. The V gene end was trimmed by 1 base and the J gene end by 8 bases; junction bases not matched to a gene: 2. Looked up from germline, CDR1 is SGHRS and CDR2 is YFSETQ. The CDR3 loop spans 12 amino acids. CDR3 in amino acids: CASSLQGGGYTF. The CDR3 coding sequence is TGCGCCAGCAGCTTGCAGGGGGGAGGCTACACCTTC.

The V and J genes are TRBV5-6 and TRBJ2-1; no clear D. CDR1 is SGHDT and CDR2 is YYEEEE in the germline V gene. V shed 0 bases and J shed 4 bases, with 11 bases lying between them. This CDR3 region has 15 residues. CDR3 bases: TGTGCCAGCAGCTTGGGACTGAGGATTTACAATGAGCAGTTCTTC. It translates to CASSLGLRIYNEQFF.

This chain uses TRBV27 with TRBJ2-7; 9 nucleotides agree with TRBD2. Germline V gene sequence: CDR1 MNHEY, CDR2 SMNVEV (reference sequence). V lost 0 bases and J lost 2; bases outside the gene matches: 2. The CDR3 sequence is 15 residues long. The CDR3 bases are TGTGCCAGCAGTTTATCGGGGACTAGCCCCTACGAGCAGTACTTC. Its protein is CASSLSGTSPYEQYF.

CDR3 sequence (DNA): TGTGCCAGCAGTTACGACCAGGGGAATTATGGCTACACCTTC. Residues: CASSYDQGNYGYTF. This chain uses TRBV7-3 with TRBJ1-2; a possible D gene is TRBD1 (6 bases). The CDR3 totals 14 residues. The germline CDR1 and CDR2 sequences are SGHTA and FQGTGA. The V end was cut by 6 bases, the J end by 5 bases, with 16 bases between.

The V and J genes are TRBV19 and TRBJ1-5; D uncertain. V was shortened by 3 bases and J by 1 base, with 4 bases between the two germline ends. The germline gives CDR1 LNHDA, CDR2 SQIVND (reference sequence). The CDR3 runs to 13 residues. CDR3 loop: CASSITSNQPQHF. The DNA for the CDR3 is TGTGCCAGTAGTATCACAAGCAATCAGCCCCAGCATTTT.